The rows below give T cell receptor beta chains drawn from one sample of a study of blood T cell repertoires in COVID-19. Method: immunoSEQ multiplex PCR; TCRdb's copy keeps in-frame clones and lacks some. The data contain about 280,000 clones, roughly 89% of them singletons. Sequencing was performed on peripheral blood. The receptors come from a woman between 40 and 55 years old who had recovered from COVID-19. Both conserved end residues are part of each CDR3. The order of the fields is D gene, V gene, J gene, clone size, CDR3 protein, CDR3 DNA. The D gene is left open where the match is weak. Only some rows state a clone size, as once, few, many or a class for expanded clones.

>TRBD1|TRBV2|TRBJ1-2|once
CASKTTGGAWGYTF
TGTGCCAGCAAGACGACAGGGGGCGCTTGGGGCTACACCTTC
>NA|TRBV6-2/TRBV6-3|TRBJ1-4|NA
CASSGGYEKLFF
TGTGCCAGCAGCGGGGGCTATGAAAAACTGTTTTTT
>NA|TRBV14|TRBJ2-4|NA
CASSQDYHSGQGAKNIQYF
TGTGCCAGCAGCCAAGATTATCATTCGGGGCAGGGGGCCAAAAACATTCAGTACTTC
>TRBD2|TRBV19|TRBJ2-1|NA
CASSIGFGTTYNEQFF
TGTGCCAGTAGTATAGGTTTCGGGACTACCTACAATGAGCAGTTCTTC
>TRBD2|TRBV14|TRBJ2-7|NA
CASSQVYSGSTYEQYF
TGTGCCAGCAGCCAAGTTTATAGCGGGAGCACCTACGAGCAGTACTTC
>NA|TRBV7-9|TRBJ2-5|NA
CASSLEGAMETQYF
TGTGCCAGCAGCTTAGAGGGAGCCATGGAGACCCAGTACTTC
>TRBD2|TRBV11-3|TRBJ2-1|NA
CASSAGLAETNEQFF
TGTGCCAGCAGCGCGGGACTAGCGGAGACCAATGAGCAGTTCTTC
>NA|TRBV5-1|TRBJ1-1|few
CASSLSRGNPEAFF
TGCGCCAGCAGCTTGAGTAGGGGAAATCCTGAAGCTTTCTTT
>TRBD2|TRBV5-1|TRBJ2-5|once
CASSLLGLAAQETQYF
TGCGCCAGCAGCTTGTTGGGACTAGCGGCGCAAGAGACCCAGTACTTC
>NA|TRBV6-6|TRBJ2-7|NA
CASSPQGSREQYF
TGTGCCAGCAGCCCACAGGGTTCCCGCGAGCAGTACTTC
>NA|TRBV29-1|TRBJ2-1|NA
CSVEESAYNEQFF
TGCAGCGTTGAAGAATCCGCCTACAATGAGCAGTTCTTC
>NA|TRBV7-2|TRBJ2-2|NA
CASSIADSGTGELFF
TGTGCCAGCAGTATAGCGGACTCTGGGACCGGGGAGCTGTTTTTT
>NA|TRBV11-2|TRBJ2-1|NA
CASSSGIGLSDEQFF
TGTGCCAGCAGCTCGGGGATAGGGTTAAGTGATGAGCAGTTCTTC
>NA|TRBV4-1|TRBJ2-5|NA
CASSQGKLDSGQETQYF
TGCGCCAGCAGCCAAGGAAAGTTGGATAGCGGCCAAGAGACCCAGTACTTC
>TRBD2|TRBV3-1/TRBV3-2|TRBJ2-1|NA
CASSQDWSGSVDEQFF
TGTGCCAGCAGCCAAGATTGGAGCGGGAGTGTTGATGAGCAGTTCTTC
>NA|TRBV7-9|TRBJ1-4|NA
CASSLGQANEKLFF
TGTGCCAGCAGCTTAGGACAGGCTAATGAAAAACTGTTTTTT
>TRBD1|TRBV10-1|TRBJ2-1|once
CASSLLGTGDLGEQFF
TGCGCCAGCAGTCTTCTAGGGACAGGGGACCTCGGTGAGCAGTTCTTC
>TRBD1|TRBV28|TRBJ1-2|NA
CASSLKGARTYGYTF
TGTGCCAGCAGTTTAAAGGGGGCGCGGACCTATGGCTACACCTTC
>NA|TRBV14|TRBJ2-3|NA
CASSPLVAPTDTQYF
TGTGCCAGCAGCCCTCTAGTAGCGCCGACAGATACGCAGTATTTT
>TRBD1|TRBV27|TRBJ2-7|once
CASSLDRDSNSYEQYF
TGTGCCAGCAGTTTAGACCGGGACAGCAACTCCTACGAGCAGTACTTC
>TRBD2|TRBV7-9|TRBJ2-3|NA
CASSLGLAESDTQYF
TGTGCCAGCAGCTTAGGACTAGCGGAATCAGATACGCAGTATTTT
>NA|TRBV6-5|TRBJ2-3|NA
CASSYGGTRLDTQYF
TGTGCCAGCAGTTACGGCGGGACCAGGTTAGATACGCAGTATTTT
>TRBD1|TRBV29-1|TRBJ1-1|once
CSADRGLNTEAFF
TGCAGCGCGGACAGGGGGCTGAACACTGAAGCTTTCTTT
>TRBD2|TRBV6-1|TRBJ2-7|NA
CASSASGPSSYEQYF
TGTGCCAGCAGTGCTAGCGGGCCATCCTCCTACGAGCAGTACTTC
>NA|TRBV11-2|TRBJ1-3|NA
CASSQMTASSGNTIYF
TGTGCCAGCAGCCAAATGACAGCCTCCTCTGGAAACACCATATATTTT
>NA|TRBV4-2|TRBJ1-5|NA
CASSLTGSNQPQHF
TGTGCCAGCAGCCTTACAGGGAGCAATCAGCCCCAGCATTTT
>TRBD1|TRBV3-1/TRBV3-2|TRBJ2-7|NA
CASSSRQGPDLLRAMGGYEQYF
TGTGCCAGCAGCTCCCGACAGGGGCCCGATCTCCTACGAGCAATGGGGGGCTACGAGCAGTACTTC
>NA|TRBV19|TRBJ1-3|NA
CASTPQGQAGNTIYF
TGTGCCAGTACCCCGCAGGGACAAGCTGGAAACACCATATATTTT
>TRBD1|TRBV7-8|TRBJ2-7|NA
CASSRRSGTVSSYEQYF
TGTGCCAGCAGCAGGCGATCGGGGACAGTGAGCTCCTACGAGCAGTACTTC
>TRBD1|TRBV15|TRBJ2-2|NA
CATSRDRGHTGELFF
TGTGCCACCAGCAGAGACAGGGGGCACACCGGGGAGCTGTTTTTT
>NA|TRBV28|TRBJ2-2|NA
CASRSPGLPTEQLFF
TGTGCCAGCAGATCACCGGGACTCCCTACAGAACAGCTGTTTTTT
>TRBD2|TRBV7-2|TRBJ2-1|once
CASSSGLAGGIYNEQFF
TGTGCCAGCAGCTCCGGACTAGCGGGAGGAATTTACAATGAGCAGTTCTTC
>TRBD2|TRBV30|TRBJ2-5|NA
CAWRTSGSRETQYF
TGTGCCTGGAGGACTAGCGGGAGTAGAGAGACCCAGTACTTC
>NA|TRBV2|TRBJ1-5|few
CASSEVSGNQPQHF
TGTGCCAGCAGTGAAGTGTCAGGGAATCAGCCCCAGCATTTT